The 10 T cell receptor beta chains below all came from one sample that was sequenced in a study of cytomegalovirus exposure and HLA in healthy donors. PCR involved 60 Vbeta and 13 Jbeta primers. Measured with immunoSEQ multiplex PCR; TCRdb has only the in-frame clones, and not every one. The sample includes 170,000 or so clones, roughly 70% of them seen just once. The specimen sequenced was PBMCs. The receptors were gathered from a male donor in good health and CMV-seronegative.

This clone has just a few counts. The rearrangement links TRBV2 to TRBJ1-2; 9 bases fit TRBD1. In germline, CDR1 is SNHLY, CDR2 FYNNEI. The CDR3 runs 14 residues. V trimming: 7 bases; J trimming: 2 bases; junction bases outside the gene matches: 5. The CDR3 sequence is CASNGDRANYGYTF. The CDR3 region has the DNA TGTGCCAGCAATGGGGACAGGGCGAACTATGGCTACACCTTC.

Turning to this clone: One end of the junction does not line up with germline, which may come from a read error. V gene TRBV11-1 combines with J gene TRBJ2-2; possibly TRBD2 for D (6 bases). The CDR3 has 12 amino acids. Germline V gene lookup returns CDR1 SGHAT and CDR2 FQDESV (reference sequence). This CDR3 reads CASSLPLGGLFF. As DNA, the CDR3 is TGTGCCAGCAGCCTCCCCTTGGGGGGGCTGTTTTTT.

This sequence joins TRBV5-4 and TRBJ1-2; D is possibly TRBD1 (6 bases). CDR3 length equals 14 residues. Germline lookup yields CDR1 SGHNT and CDR2 YYREEE (reference sequence). Between the trimmed V and J ends, which lost 4 bases and 0 bases, there was a span of 10 bases. This CDR3 is CASSQTGSNYGYTF. In nucleotides, the CDR3 is TGTGCCAGCAGCCAGACAGGTTCTAACTATGGCTACACCTTC.

This chain links TRBV27 with TRBJ2-2, with D perhaps TRBD1 (6 bases). This CDR3 has 15 residues. Germline-derived CDR1 and CDR2 are MNHEY and SMNVEV (reference sequence). V lost 3 bases and J lost 2, with 10 bases in between. This CDR3 reads CASSFGTLNTGELFF. CDR3 coding DNA: TGTGCCAGCAGTTTCGGGACACTTAACACCGGGGAGCTGTTTTTT.

The chain joins TRBV6-5 to TRBJ2-3; D is perhaps TRBD2 (5 bases). This CDR3 contains 12 residues. Germline V gene sequence: CDR1 MNHEY, CDR2 SVGAGI. Trimming removed 6 bases from V and 7 bases from J, with 11 bases in between. This chain's CDR3 is CASSPSGYTQYF. CDR3 sequence (DNA): TGTGCCAGCAGCCCCTCGGGGTATACGCAGTATTTT.

This clone was counted only a few times. This chain joins TRBV6-5 and TRBJ2-3, with TRBD1 identical over 10 bases. The germline V gene has CDR1 MNHEY and CDR2 SVGAGI. The CDR3 covers 15 residues. Unmatched junction bases numbered 3, after V lost 0 bases and J lost 6 bases. CDR3 bases: TGTGCCAGCAGTTACTCGAGACAGGGGGCGGATACGCAGTATTTT. Residues: CASSYSRQGADTQYF.

The chain has TRBV30 and TRBJ2-7, with TRBD1 matching over 7 bases. J gave up 0 bases and V 3 bases, and 11 bases lay outside the gene matches. From germline, CDR1 is GTSNPN and CDR2 SVGIG (reference sequence). CDR3 length: 16 amino acids. In DNA, the CDR3 is TGTGCCTGGAGCGAACTGGGGACAGCGAGCTCCTACGAGCAGTACTTC. It encodes CAWSELGTASSYEQYF.

This clone is classed as medium-sized. The rearrangement joins TRBV19 to TRBJ2-7; 8 nucleotides agree with TRBD2. V was pared by 1 base and J by 5 bases, with 7 bases of the junction left unmatched. This CDR3 region has 15 residues. Germline loops: CDR1 LNHDA, CDR2 SQIVND (reference sequence). CDR3: CASSIVPGLVDEQYF. As DNA, the CDR3 is TGTGCCAGTAGTATAGTCCCGGGACTAGTGGACGAGCAGTACTTC.

V usage is TRBV19 and J usage is TRBJ1-2, with TRBD1 matching 8 bases. The germline V gene encodes CDR1 LNHDA and CDR2 SQIVND (reference sequence). V trimming: 5 bases; J trimming: 4 bases; junction bases outside the gene matches: 9. The CDR3 extends over 15 amino acids. The CDR3 region has the DNA TGTGCCAGTAGTTCCGGACAGGGAGGCGGCTATGGCTACACCTTC. Protein sequence: CASSSGQGGGYGYTF.

Many counts were recorded for this clone. V and J are TRBV2 and TRBJ2-7; D remains unclear. CDR3 length: 11 residues. V dropped 6 bases and J dropped 4 bases, with 7 bases sitting between them. The germline gives CDR1 SNHLY, CDR2 FYNNEI. The CDR3 nucleotides are TGTGCCAGCAGCCCCTTTTACGAGCAGTACTTC. Translation gives CASSPFYEQYF.